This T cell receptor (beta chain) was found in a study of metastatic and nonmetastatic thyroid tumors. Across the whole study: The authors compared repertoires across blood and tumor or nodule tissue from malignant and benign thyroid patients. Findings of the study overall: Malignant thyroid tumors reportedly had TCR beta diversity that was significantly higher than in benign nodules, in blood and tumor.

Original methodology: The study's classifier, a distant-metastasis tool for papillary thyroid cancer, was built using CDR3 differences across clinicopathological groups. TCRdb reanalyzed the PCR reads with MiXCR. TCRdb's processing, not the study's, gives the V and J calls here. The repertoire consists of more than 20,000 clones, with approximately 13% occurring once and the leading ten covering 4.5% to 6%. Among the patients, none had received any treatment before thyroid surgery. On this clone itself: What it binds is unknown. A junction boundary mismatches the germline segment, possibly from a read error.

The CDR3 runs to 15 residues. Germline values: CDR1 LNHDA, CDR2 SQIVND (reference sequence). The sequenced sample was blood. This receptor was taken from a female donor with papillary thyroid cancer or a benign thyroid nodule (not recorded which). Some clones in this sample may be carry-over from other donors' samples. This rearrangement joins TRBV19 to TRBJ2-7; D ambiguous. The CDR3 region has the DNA TGTGCCAGTAGTATGATCGCGGAGCCTCACCACGATCAGTACTTC. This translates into CASSMIAEPHHDQYF.